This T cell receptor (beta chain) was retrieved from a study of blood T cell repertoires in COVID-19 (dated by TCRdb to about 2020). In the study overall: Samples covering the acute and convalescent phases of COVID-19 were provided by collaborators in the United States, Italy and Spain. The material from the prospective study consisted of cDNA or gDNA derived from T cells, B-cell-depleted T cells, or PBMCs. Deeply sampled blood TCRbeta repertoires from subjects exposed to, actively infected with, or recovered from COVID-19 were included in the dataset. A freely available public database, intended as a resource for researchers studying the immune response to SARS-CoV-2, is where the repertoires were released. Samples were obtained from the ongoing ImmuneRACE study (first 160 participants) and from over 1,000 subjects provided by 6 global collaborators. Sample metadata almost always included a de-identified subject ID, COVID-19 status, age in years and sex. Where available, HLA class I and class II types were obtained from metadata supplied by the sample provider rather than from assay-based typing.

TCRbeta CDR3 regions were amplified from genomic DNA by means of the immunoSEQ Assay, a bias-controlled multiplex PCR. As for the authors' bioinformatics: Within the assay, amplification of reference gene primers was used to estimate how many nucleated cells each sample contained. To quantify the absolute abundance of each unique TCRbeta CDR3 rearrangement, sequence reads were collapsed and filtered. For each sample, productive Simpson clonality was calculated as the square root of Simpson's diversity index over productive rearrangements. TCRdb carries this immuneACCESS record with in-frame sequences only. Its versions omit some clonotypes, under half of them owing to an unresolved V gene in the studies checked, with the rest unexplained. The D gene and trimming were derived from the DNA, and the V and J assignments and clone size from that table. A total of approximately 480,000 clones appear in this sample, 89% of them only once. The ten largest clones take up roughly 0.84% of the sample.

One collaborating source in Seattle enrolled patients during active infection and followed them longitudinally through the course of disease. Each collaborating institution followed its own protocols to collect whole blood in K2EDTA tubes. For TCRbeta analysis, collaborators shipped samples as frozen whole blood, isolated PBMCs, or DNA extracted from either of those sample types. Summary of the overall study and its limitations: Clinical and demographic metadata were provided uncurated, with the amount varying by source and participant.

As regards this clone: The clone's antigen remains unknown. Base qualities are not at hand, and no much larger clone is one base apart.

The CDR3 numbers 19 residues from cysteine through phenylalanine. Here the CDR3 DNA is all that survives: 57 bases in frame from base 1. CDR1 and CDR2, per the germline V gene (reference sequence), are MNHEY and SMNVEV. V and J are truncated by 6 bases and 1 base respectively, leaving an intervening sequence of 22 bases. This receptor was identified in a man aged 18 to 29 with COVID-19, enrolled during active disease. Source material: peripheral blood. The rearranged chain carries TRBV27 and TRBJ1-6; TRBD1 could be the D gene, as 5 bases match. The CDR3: CASRLIGPGRASYNSPLHF. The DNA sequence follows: TGTGCCAGCAGGCTTATTGGGCCCGGCAGGGCGTCCTATAATTCACCCCTCCACTTT.